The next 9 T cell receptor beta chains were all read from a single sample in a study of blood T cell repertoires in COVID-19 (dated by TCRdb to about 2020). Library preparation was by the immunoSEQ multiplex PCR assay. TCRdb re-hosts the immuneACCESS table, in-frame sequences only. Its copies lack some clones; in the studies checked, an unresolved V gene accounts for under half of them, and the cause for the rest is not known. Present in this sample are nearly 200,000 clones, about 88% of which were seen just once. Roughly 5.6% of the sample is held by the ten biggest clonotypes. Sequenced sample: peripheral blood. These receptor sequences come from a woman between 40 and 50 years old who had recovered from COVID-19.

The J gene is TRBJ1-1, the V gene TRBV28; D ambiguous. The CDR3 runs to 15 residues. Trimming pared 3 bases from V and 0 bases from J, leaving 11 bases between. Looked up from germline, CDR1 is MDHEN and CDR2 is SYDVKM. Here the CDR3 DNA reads TGTGCCAGCAGTTTGTTTTCTTCGGTGAACACTGAAGCTTTCTTT. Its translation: CASSLFSSVNTEAFF.

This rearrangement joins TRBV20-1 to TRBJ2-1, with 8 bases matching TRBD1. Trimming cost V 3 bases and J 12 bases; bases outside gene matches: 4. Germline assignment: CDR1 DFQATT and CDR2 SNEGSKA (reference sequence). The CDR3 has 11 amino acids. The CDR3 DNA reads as TGCAGTGCTAGTCGACAGGGGTTGCAGTTCTTC. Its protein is CSASRQGLQFF.

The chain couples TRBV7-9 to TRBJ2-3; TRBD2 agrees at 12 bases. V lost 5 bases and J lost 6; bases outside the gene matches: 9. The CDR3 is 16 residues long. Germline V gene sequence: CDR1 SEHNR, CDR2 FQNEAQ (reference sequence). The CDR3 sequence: CASSPETSGSVDTQYF. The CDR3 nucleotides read TGTGCCAGCAGCCCCGAGACTAGCGGGAGTGTTGATACGCAGTATTTT.

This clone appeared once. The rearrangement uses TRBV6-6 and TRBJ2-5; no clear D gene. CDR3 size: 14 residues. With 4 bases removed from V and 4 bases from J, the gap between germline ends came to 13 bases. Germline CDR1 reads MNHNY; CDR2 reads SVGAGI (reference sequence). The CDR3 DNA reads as TGTGCCAGCAGTTCCCCGAGAATTACAGAGACCCAGTACTTC. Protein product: CASSSPRITETQYF.

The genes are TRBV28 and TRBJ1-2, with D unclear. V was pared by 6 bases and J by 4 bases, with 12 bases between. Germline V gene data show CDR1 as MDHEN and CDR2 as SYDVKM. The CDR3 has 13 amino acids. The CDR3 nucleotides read TGTGCCAGCAGAACCCCGACGGGCTATGGCTACACCTTC. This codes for CASRTPTGYGYTF.

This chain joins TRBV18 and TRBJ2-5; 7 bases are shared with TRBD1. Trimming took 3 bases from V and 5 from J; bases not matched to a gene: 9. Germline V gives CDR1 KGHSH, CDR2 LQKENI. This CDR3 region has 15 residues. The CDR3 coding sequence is TGTGCCAGCTCACCTACCGGGACAGTAAAGGAGACCCAGTACTTC. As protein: CASSPTGTVKETQYF.

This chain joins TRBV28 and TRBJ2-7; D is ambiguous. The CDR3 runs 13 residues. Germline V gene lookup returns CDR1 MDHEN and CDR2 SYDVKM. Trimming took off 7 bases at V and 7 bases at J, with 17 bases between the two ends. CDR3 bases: TGTGCCAGCAAAACTGGTACGTCGAGGGAGCAGTACTTC. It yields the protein CASKTGTSREQYF.

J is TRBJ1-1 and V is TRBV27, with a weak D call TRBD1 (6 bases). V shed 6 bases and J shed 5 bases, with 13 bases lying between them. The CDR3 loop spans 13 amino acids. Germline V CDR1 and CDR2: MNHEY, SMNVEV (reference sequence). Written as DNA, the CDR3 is TGTGCCAGCAGCCACAGGGTAGGTACTGAAGCTTTCTTT. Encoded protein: CASSHRVGTEAFF.

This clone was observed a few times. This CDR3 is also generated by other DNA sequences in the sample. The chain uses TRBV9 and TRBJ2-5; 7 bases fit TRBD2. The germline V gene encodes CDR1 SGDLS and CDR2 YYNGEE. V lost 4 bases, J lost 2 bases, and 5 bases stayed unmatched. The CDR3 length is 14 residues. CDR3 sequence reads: CASSPGTIQETQYF. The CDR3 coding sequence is TGTGCCAGCAGCCCAGGGACTATACAAGAGACCCAGTACTTC.